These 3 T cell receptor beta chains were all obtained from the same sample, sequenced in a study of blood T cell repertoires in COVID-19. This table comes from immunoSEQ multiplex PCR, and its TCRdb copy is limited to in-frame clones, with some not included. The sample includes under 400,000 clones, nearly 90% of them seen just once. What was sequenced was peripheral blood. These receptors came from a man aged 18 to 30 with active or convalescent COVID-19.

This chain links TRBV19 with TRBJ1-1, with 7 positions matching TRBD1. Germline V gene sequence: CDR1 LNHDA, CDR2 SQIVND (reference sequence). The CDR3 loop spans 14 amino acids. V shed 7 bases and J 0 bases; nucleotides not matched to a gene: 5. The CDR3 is CASILGGMNTEAFF. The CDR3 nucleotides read TGTGCCAGTATTCTAGGGGGCATGAACACTGAAGCTTTCTTT.

As DNA, the CDR3 is TGTGCCAGCACCCCAGGTAGGGGGAGCAATCAGCCCCAGCATTTT. It codes for CASTPGRGSNQPQHF. This chain uses TRBV28 with TRBJ1-5; D may be TRBD1 (6 bases). Germline CDR1 reads MDHEN; CDR2 reads SYDVKM. The V and J ends lost 7 bases and 1 base respectively, with 14 bases between them. The CDR3 runs 15 residues.

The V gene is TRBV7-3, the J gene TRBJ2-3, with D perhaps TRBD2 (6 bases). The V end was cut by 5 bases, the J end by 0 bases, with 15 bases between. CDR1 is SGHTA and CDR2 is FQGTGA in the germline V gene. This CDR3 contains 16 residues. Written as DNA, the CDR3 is TGTGCCAGCAGCCAAGGGGTGCGGGGTAGCACAGATACGCAGTATTTT. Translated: CASSQGVRGSTDTQYF.